These T cell receptor beta chains were read from a single sample in a study of blood T cell repertoires in COVID-19. TCRdb's table, derived via immunoSEQ multiplex PCR, lists solely in-frame clones and lacks some. The sample includes 150,000 to 200,000 clones, 90% to 95% of them seen just once. The sequencing sample was made of peripheral blood. Source of these receptors: a woman between 55 and 75 years old with COVID-19, enrolled during active disease. Each CDR3 is given with its conserved first and last residue. D genes are given only for firm matches. Rows give clone size only sometimes, using once, few, many, or a class for an expanded clone.

TRBJ1-2	NA	NA	TRBV4-3	CASSQSIRGYGYTF	TGCGCCAGCAGCCAGTCAATCAGGGGATATGGCTACACCTTC
TRBJ1-6	NA	NA	TRBV5-4	CASSRDRLNNSPLHF	TGTGCCAGCAGCCGTGACAGGCTAAACAATTCACCCCTCCACTTT
TRBJ1-3	NA	TRBD1	TRBV30	CAWSWDRSGNTIYF	TGTGCCTGGAGCTGGGACAGGTCCGGAAACACCATATATTTT
TRBJ2-2	NA	NA	TRBV7-6	CASSRIRGTNTGELFF	TGTGCCAGCAGCAGGATACGGGGGACGAACACCGGGGAGCTGTTTTTT
TRBJ1-5	NA	NA	TRBV27	CASSRTAGQPQHF	TGTGCCAGCAGTCGGACGGCGGGTCAGCCCCAGCATTTT
TRBJ1-5	once	NA	TRBV4-3	CASSQDLYGNQPQHF	TGCGCCAGCAGCCAAGATCTCTATGGCAATCAGCCCCAGCATTTT
TRBJ1-4	NA	NA	TRBV7-6	CASSLRLGANNEKLFF	TGTGCCAGCAGCTTAAGATTAGGGGCAAATAATGAAAAACTGTTTTTT
TRBJ1-1	NA	NA	TRBV25-1	CASRATGTEAFF	TGTGCCAGCAGAGCGACAGGCACTGAAGCTTTCTTT
TRBJ1-1	once	NA	TRBV5-4	CASSLGLETNTEAFF	TGTGCCAGCAGCTTGGGTCTAGAAACCAACACTGAAGCTTTCTTT
TRBJ1-2	NA	NA	TRBV19	CASSIVEGSGNAGYTF	TGTGCCAGTAGTATAGTTGAGGGTTCCGGAAACGCGGGCTACACCTTC
TRBJ2-3	NA	NA	TRBV19	CASSIMWGRTDTQYF	TGTGCCAGTAGTATAATGTGGGGGCGCACAGATACGCAGTATTTT
TRBJ2-7	NA	NA	TRBV5-1	CASSRIQGYEQYF	TGCGCCAGCAGCAGGATCCAGGGGTACGAGCAGTACTTC
TRBJ1-2	NA	TRBD1	TRBV7-9	CASSPTGGNYGYTF	TGTGCCAGCAGCCCTACAGGGGGCAACTATGGCTACACCTTC
TRBJ1-3	NA	NA	TRBV18	CASSPLTESSGNTIYF	TGTGCCAGCTCACCTCTTACAGAGAGCTCTGGAAACACCATATATTTT
TRBJ2-7	NA	NA	TRBV4-1	CASRLEGTYEQYF	TGCGCCAGCAGGTTGGAGGGCACCTACGAGCAGTACTTC
TRBJ1-5	NA	NA	TRBV4-1	CASSQDPGGGNQPQHF	TGCGCCAGCAGCCAAGATCCAGGAGGGGGCAATCAGCCCCAGCATTTT
TRBJ2-7	NA	TRBD1	TRBV10-3	CAIRQGAADEQYF	TGTGCCATCAGGCAGGGGGCTGCGGACGAGCAGTACTTC
TRBJ1-2	NA	TRBD1	TRBV6-2/TRBV6-3	CASSILRTGMGGYTF	TGTGCCAGCAGTATACTTCGGACAGGGATGGGCGGCTACACCTTC
TRBJ1-6	NA	NA	TRBV18	CASSHSDSPLHF	TGTGCCAGCTCACACTCGGATTCACCCCTCCACTTT
TRBJ1-3	NA	TRBD1	TRBV27	CASSFRRRGLMSGNTIYF	TGTGCCAGCAGTTTCCGAAGGAGGGGGCTGATGTCTGGAAACACCATATATTTT
TRBJ1-1	NA	NA	TRBV12-3/TRBV12-4	CASSWTGGTEAFF	TGTGCCAGCAGCTGGACGGGGGGCACTGAAGCTTTCTTT
TRBJ1-1	NA	NA	TRBV11-3	CASSLLDNTEAFF	TGTGCCAGCAGCTTACTAGATAACACTGAAGCTTTCTTT
TRBJ1-2	NA	NA	TRBV27	CASSLRRGYGYTF	TGTGCCAGCAGTTTACGTAGGGGCTATGGCTACACCTTC
TRBJ2-7	once	NA	TRBV3-1/TRBV3-2	CASSHGAGAYEQYF	TGTGCCAGCAGCCACGGAGCAGGGGCCTACGAGCAGTACTTC
TRBJ1-5	NA	TRBD1	TRBV27	CASSWGQPPNQPQHF	TGTGCCAGCAGTTGGGGACAGCCACCTAATCAGCCCCAGCATTTT
TRBJ2-5	once	NA	TRBV2	CASRLVETQYF	TGTGCCAGCAGATTAGTAGAGACCCAGTACTTC
TRBJ2-5	NA	NA	TRBV25-1	CASVPRDNQETQYF	TGTGCCAGCGTACCCCGGGACAACCAAGAGACCCAGTACTTC
TRBJ1-1	NA	NA	TRBV30	CAGGKDRNTEAFF	TGTGCTGGAGGGAAAGATAGAAACACTGAAGCTTTCTTT
TRBJ1-2	NA	TRBD1	TRBV4-1	CASSQNRGSYYGYTF	TGCGCCAGCAGCCAAAACAGGGGCAGTTACTATGGCTACACCTTC
TRBJ1-1	NA	TRBD1	TRBV29-1	CSVTGGFEAFF	TGCAGCGTGACAGGGGGATTTGAAGCTTTCTTT
TRBJ1-1	NA	NA	TRBV9	CASSVEGRAGTEAFF	TGTGCCAGCAGCGTAGAGGGGCGGGCGGGAACTGAAGCTTTCTTT
TRBJ1-1	NA	TRBD1	TRBV5-3	CARKRAGDRETEAFF	TGTGCCAGAAAGCGGGCCGGAGACAGGGAAACTGAAGCTTTCTTT
TRBJ1-6	few	TRBD1	TRBV25-1	CASSATGGGYNSPLHF	TGTGCCAGCAGTGCGACAGGGGGGGGCTATAATTCACCCCTCCACTTT
TRBJ1-1	NA	NA	TRBV12-3/TRBV12-4	CASSLQRTEAFF	TGTGCCAGCAGTTTACAGAGGACTGAAGCTTTCTTT
TRBJ2-1	NA	TRBD2	TRBV5-1	CASSLAVGLATYNEQFF	TGCGCCAGCAGCTTGGCCGTCGGACTAGCGACTTACAATGAGCAGTTCTTC
TRBJ1-5	NA	NA	TRBV12-1	CASSFEGHLPQHF	TGTGCCAGCAGCTTTGAGGGACACCTTCCTCAGCATTTT
TRBJ2-2	NA	NA	TRBV6-2/TRBV6-3	CASSYESSSTGELFF	TGTGCCAGCAGTTACGAGAGTAGTTCCACCGGGGAGCTGTTTTTT
TRBJ1-2	NA	NA	TRBV18	CASSPVGGTNYGYTF	TGTGCCAGCTCACCGGTAGGGGGAACTAACTATGGCTACACCTTC
TRBJ1-5	once	NA	TRBV30	CAWRGPGRAQPQHF	TGTGCCTGGAGGGGCCCAGGCAGGGCTCAGCCCCAGCATTTT
TRBJ1-2	NA	NA	TRBV11-3	CASSLDPTGYGYTF	TGTGCCAGCAGCTTAGATCCCACGGGGTATGGCTACACCTTC
TRBJ1-2	NA	NA	TRBV9	CASSVATRGNYGYTF	TGTGCCAGCAGCGTAGCTACTCGGGGGAACTATGGCTACACCTTC
TRBJ2-5	NA	NA	TRBV7-3	CASSLRYTGDQETQYF	TGTGCCAGCAGCTTAAGGTATACAGGAGACCAAGAGACCCAGTACTTC
TRBJ2-5	NA	NA	TRBV6-5	CASSPQGGEVTQYF	TGTGCCAGCAGCCCACAGGGGGGGGAAGTTACCCAGTACTTC
TRBJ1-2	few	NA	TRBV20-1	CSARDSGGYTF	TGCAGTGCTAGAGATTCGGGGGGCTACACCTTC
TRBJ1-2	NA	NA	TRBV27	CASSLSSRRFYGYTF	TGTGCCAGCAGTTTATCGAGTAGGCGGTTCTATGGCTACACCTTC
TRBJ1-5	NA	NA	TRBV20-1	CSASPPGDQPQHF	TGCAGTGCTAGTCCTCCCGGGGATCAGCCCCAGCATTTT
TRBJ1-6	NA	NA	TRBV6-6	CASSLIRSPLHF	TGTGCCAGCAGTTTGATACGGTCACCCCTCCACTTT
TRBJ2-7	NA	TRBD1	TRBV19	CASRGTGTGSSYEQYF	TGTGCCAGTAGGGGCACCGGGACAGGGAGCTCCTACGAGCAGTACTTC
TRBJ2-5	NA	NA	TRBV5-1	CASKRAIRETQYF	TGCGCCAGCAAGCGGGCCATACGGGAGACCCAGTACTTC
TRBJ1-1	few	TRBD1	TRBV12-3/TRBV12-4	CASSPGPDRARF	TGTGCCAGCAGCCCCGGACCGGACAGGGCTCGTTTT
TRBJ1-1	NA	TRBD1	TRBV5-1	CASSLGVGQGSTEAFF	TGCGCCAGCAGCTTGGGTGTGGGACAGGGTAGCACTGAAGCTTTCTTT
TRBJ2-2	NA	TRBD2	TRBV3-1/TRBV3-2	CASSWAAGAEGELFF	TGTGCCAGCAGCTGGGCAGCGGGGGCCGAGGGGGAGCTGTTTTTT
TRBJ1-6	NA	TRBD1	TRBV7-9	CASMGQGNSPLHF	TGTGCCAGCATGGGACAGGGGAATTCACCCCTCCACTTT
TRBJ1-6	NA	NA	TRBV19	CASSDRTAPSPLHF	TGTGCCAGTAGTGACAGGACAGCCCCATCACCCCTCCACTTT
TRBJ2-5	NA	TRBD2	TRBV2	CASSVPAGGPQTQYF	TGTGCCAGCAGCGTCCCAGCGGGGGGGCCACAGACCCAGTACTTC
TRBJ2-7	NA	NA	TRBV7-2	CASSLVQGSYEQYF	TGTGCCAGCAGCTTAGTTCAGGGGTCCTACGAGCAGTACTTC
TRBJ2-1	NA	TRBD2	TRBV10-3	CAIHGGASNEQFF	TGTGCCATCCACGGGGGGGCAAGCAATGAGCAGTTCTTC
TRBJ1-1	NA	TRBD1	TRBV6-2/TRBV6-3	CASSYWGQGIPTEAFF	TGTGCCAGCAGTTACTGGGGACAGGGGATTCCCACTGAAGCTTTCTTT
TRBJ2-7	few	NA	TRBV11-2	CASSFGGTAQIQYF	TGTGCCAGCAGCTTTGGGGGGACAGCCCAGATCCAGTACTTC
TRBJ1-6	NA	TRBD1	TRBV19	CASTESDRGNNSPLHF	TGTGCCAGTACCGAATCGGACAGGGGGAATAATTCACCCCTCCACTTT